The 26 T cell receptor beta chains listed next were all sequenced from one sample in a study of beta chain features in type 1 diabetes. cDNA synthesis used the whole RNA isolate, giving expressed TCRB sequences. Sequenced by immunoSEQ multiplex PCR; TCRdb stores in-frame clones only, minus some. The sample holds roughly 400,000 clones; about 15% are singletons and the top ten take approximately 0.019%. Sequencing was performed on naive CD4+ T cells from blood. The origin of the receptors is a woman under 30 in good health.

This clone was detected only a few times. V and J are TRBV11-2 and TRBJ1-2; 7 positions match TRBD1. The germline gives CDR1 SGHAT, CDR2 FQNNGV. V dropped 5 bases and J dropped 1; count of bases not matched to a gene: 7. The CDR3 has 15 residues. CDR3 sequence: CASSEAGTDNYGYTF. As DNA, the CDR3 is TGTGCCAGCAGCGAAGCCGGGACAGATAACTATGGCTACACCTTC. The entire variable domain, with the rest obtained from reference TRBV11-2 and TRBJ1-2, is as follows: EAGVAQSPRYKIIEKRQSVAFWCNPISGHATLYWYQQILGQGPKLLIQFQNNGVVDDSQLPKDRFSAERLKGVDSTLKIQPAKLEDSAVYLCASSEAGTDNYGYTFGSGTRLTVV.

This clone appeared a few times. The V gene is TRBV5-1, the J gene TRBJ2-7, with TRBD2 as a possible D gene (5 bases). With 0 bases removed from V and 4 bases from J, the gap between germline ends came to 11 bases. CDR3 length equals 14 residues. Germline values: CDR1 SGHRS, CDR2 YFSETQ. In DNA, the CDR3 is TGCGCCAGCAGCTTGGGTACTAGTGGGTACGAGCAGTACTTC. Its translation: CASSLGTSGYEQYF.

This clone has just a few counts. This chain uses TRBV11-3 with TRBJ2-1; TRBD2 agrees at 12 bases. The CDR3 has 16 residues. The V gene's germline CDR1 is SGHNT and CDR2 YENEEA. V shed 4 bases and J 7 bases; nucleotides not matched to a gene: 8. The CDR3 DNA reads as TGTGCCAGCAGCTCCGAGACTAGCGGGAGTAGGAATGAGCAGTTCTTC. It yields the protein CASSSETSGSRNEQFF.

This clone was counted a few times. The chain uses TRBV30 and TRBJ1-1; D unresolved. V was cut by 3 bases and J by 9 bases, with 11 bases left in between. CDR1 and CDR2 (germline): GTSNPN, SVGIG (reference sequence). The CDR3 runs to 11 residues. The CDR3 here is CAWSDSNKAFF. CDR3 coding DNA: TGTGCCTGGAGCGACTCCAATAAAGCTTTCTTT.

The V gene is TRBV4-2, the J gene TRBJ2-3; D is possibly TRBD2 (5 bases). Germline V lookup: CDR1 LGHNA, CDR2 YNFKEQ. Trimming shortened V by 0 bases and J by 1 base, and 11 bases separated the two germline ends. The CDR3 totals 16 residues. The CDR3 region is CASSQEVASGTDTQYF. Here the CDR3 DNA reads TGTGCCAGCAGCCAAGAGGTAGCGTCTGGCACAGATACGCAGTATTTT.

This clone has a handful of counts. The chain is built from TRBV7-8 and TRBJ2-2; perhaps TRBD1 as D (5 bases). The ends were cut back, 6 bases at V and 4 bases at J, with 12 bases in the middle. The CDR3 is 14 residues long. Per the germline V gene, CDR1 is SGHVS and CDR2 is FQNEAQ. In DNA form, the CDR3 reads TGTGCCAGCAGTTTTAGAAGGGGCACCGGGGAGCTGTTTTTT. Protein product: CASSFRRGTGELFF.

This clone appeared a few times. The chain carries TRBV10-3 and TRBJ2-1; TRBD1 matches at 7 bases. The CDR3 totals 14 residues. V was clipped by 10 bases and J by 0 bases; unmatched bases: 6. Germline loops: CDR1 ENHRY, CDR2 SYGVKD. The CDR3 loop reads CATCRDSSYNEQFF. The CDR3 bases are TGTGCCACGTGCCGGGACAGCTCCTACAATGAGCAGTTCTTC.

V usage is TRBV5-1 and J usage is TRBJ2-2; perhaps TRBD2 as D (5 bases). The V and J ends lost 4 bases and 6 bases respectively, with 13 bases between them. The germline gives CDR1 SGHRS, CDR2 YFSETQ. The CDR3 is 14 residues long. The chain's CDR3 is CASSLSGGAGELFF. CDR3 nucleotides: TGCGCCAGCAGCCTGAGCGGAGGAGCCGGGGAGCTGTTTTTT. Using reference TRBV5-1 and TRBJ2-2 for the parts outside the CDR3, the full variable domain is KAGVTQTPRYLIKTRGQQVTLSCSPISGHRSVSWYQQTPGQGLQFLFEYFSETQRNKGNFPGRFSGRQFSNSRSEMNVSTLELGDSALYLCASSLSGGAGELFFGEGSRLTVL.

This clone turned up a few times. This specimen includes other DNA sequences encoding the same CDR3. The gene calls are TRBV20-1 and TRBJ2-5; D gene unclear. The CDR3 is 10 amino acids. Germline CDR1 DFQATT, CDR2 SNEGSKA (reference sequence). With 5 bases removed from V and 4 bases from J, the gap between germline ends came to 5 bases. The CDR3 region has the DNA TGCAGTGCTCCTCGAGAGACCCAGTACTTC. As protein: CSAPRETQYF.

The rearrangement links TRBV30 to TRBJ2-3, with D possibly matching TRBD2 (5 bases). This CDR3 region has 14 residues. The germline CDR1 and CDR2 sequences are GTSNPN and SVGIG (reference sequence). Trimming removed 5 bases at V and 4 bases at J, with 16 bases between. CDR3 coding DNA: TGTGCCTGGGGCCGGGATCGGGGAGCAGATACGCAGTATTTT. Translating gives CAWGRDRGADTQYF.

Here the CDR3 reads CSALGRAEAFF. The CDR3 coding sequence is TGCAGTGCTTTGGGGAGGGCTGAAGCTTTCTTT. The chain couples TRBV20-1 to TRBJ1-1; D remains ambiguous. V was shortened by 5 bases and J by 6 bases, with 10 bases between the two germline ends. The CDR3 has 11 residues. Germline CDR1 reads DFQATT; CDR2 reads SNEGSKA (reference sequence).

V and J are TRBV6-5 and TRBJ2-5, with 9 nucleotides matching TRBD1. V gave up 5 bases and J gave up 5 bases; unmatched junction bases: 9. CDR1 is MNHEY, CDR2 SVGAGI, per germline. The length of the CDR3 is 15 residues. The CDR3 protein is CASSQDRGMSETQYF. The CDR3 nucleotides are TGTGCCAGCAGTCAGGACAGGGGAATGAGCGAGACCCAGTACTTC.

Only a few counts were recorded for this clone. J is TRBJ2-1 and V is TRBV4-1; the D gene is possibly TRBD2 (6 bases). Trimming cost V 0 bases and J 3 bases, with 12 bases left between them. The V gene's germline CDR1 is MGHRA and CDR2 YSYEKL. The CDR3 loop spans 16 amino acids. The chain's CDR3 is CASSQESGAVYNEQFF. The CDR3 DNA sequence: TGCGCCAGCAGCCAAGAGTCGGGAGCGGTCTACAATGAGCAGTTCTTC.

This clone was seen a few times. V is TRBV6-5 and J is TRBJ2-7; possibly TRBD1 for D (5 bases). Trimming cost V 6 bases and J 3 bases, with 9 bases left between them. Germline lookup yields CDR1 MNHEY and CDR2 SVGAGI. This CDR3 is 12 amino acids long. Here the CDR3 reads CASRNRLYEQYF. The CDR3 bases are TGTGCCAGCAGAAACAGGCTCTACGAGCAGTACTTC.

The CDR3 nucleotides are TGTGCCACCAGCAGATTCGGGTTCATGAACACTGAAGCTTTCTTT. Its translation: CATSRFGFMNTEAFF. The chain couples TRBV15 to TRBJ1-1; no firm D call. V lost 2 bases to trimming and J lost 0 bases, with 10 bases between them. The CDR3 totals 15 residues. The germline gives CDR1 LNHNV, CDR2 YYDKDF (reference sequence).

This clone was counted between two and nine times. The chain has TRBV7-6 and TRBJ1-2, with 7 bases that match TRBD1. The germline V gene has CDR1 SGHVS and CDR2 FNYEAQ. The CDR3 is made up of 14 amino acids. V shed 5 bases, J shed 4 bases, and the junction held 7 bases outside the gene matches. The CDR3 nucleotides read TGTGCCAGCAGCGGACCACAGGGGCTCTATGGCTACACCTTC. Translating gives CASSGPQGLYGYTF.

This chain links TRBV5-1 with TRBJ2-7; D call uncertain. This CDR3 is 13 amino acids long. CDR1 is SGHRS, CDR2 YFSETQ, per germline. Deletions cut 2 bases from V and 7 bases from J, with 13 bases between. CDR3 sequence (DNA): TGCGCCAGCAGCTTCCAACCCGGTCTTGAGCAGTACTTC. The encoded protein is CASSFQPGLEQYF.

This clone was seen only a few times. Here the CDR3 DNA reads TGCAGCGTGGGAGCCTCCTACGAGCAGTACTTC. The encoded protein is CSVGASYEQYF. The V and J genes are TRBV29-1 and TRBJ2-7; D is perhaps TRBD2 (5 bases). V lost 6 bases to trimming and J lost 0 bases, with 6 bases between them. The germline V gene encodes CDR1 SQVTM and CDR2 ANQGSEA. The CDR3 contains 11 residues.

This clone was observed a handful of times. The chain is built from TRBV15 and TRBJ2-7, with TRBD1 matching 9 bases. The length of the CDR3 is 16 residues. J gave up 2 bases and V 1 base, and 6 bases lay outside the gene matches. Germline lookup yields CDR1 LNHNV and CDR2 YYDKDF (reference sequence). The CDR3 region has the DNA TGTGCCACCAGCAGAGGACCGGGACAGGGTACCTACGAGCAGTACTTC. Protein: CATSRGPGQGTYEQYF.

The chain has TRBV6-1 and TRBJ2-7; D gene uncertain. V gave up 1 base and J gave up 4 bases, with 14 bases separating them. Germline CDR1 reads MNHNS; CDR2 reads SASEGT. The CDR3 length is 15 residues. CDR3 coding DNA: TGTGCCAGCAGTGAAGGGGCCGTCCCAACGTACGAGCAGTACTTC. Its translation: CASSEGAVPTYEQYF.

The rearrangement uses TRBV5-1 and TRBJ2-5; TRBD1 might be the D (5 bases). This CDR3 has 16 residues. Per germline, CDR1 SGHRS and CDR2 YFSETQ. Trimming cost V 4 bases and J 1 base, with 17 bases left between them. The CDR3 nucleotides are TGCGCCAGCAGCACCTCACCCTTAGGGGCCCAAGAGACCCAGTACTTC. As protein: CASSTSPLGAQETQYF.

There are a few counts of this clone. The chain combines TRBV13 with TRBJ2-7; D is possibly TRBD2 (5 bases). Germline CDR1 reads PRHDT; CDR2 reads FYEKMQ (reference sequence). V was pared by 4 bases and J by 2 bases, with 15 bases between. This CDR3 comprises 15 residues. CDR3 nucleotides: TGTGCCAGCAGCTCGCCGGAGGCGATCCCCTACGAGCAGTACTTC. This codes for CASSSPEAIPYEQYF. Full variable domain (remainder filled in from reference TRBV13 and TRBJ2-7): AAGVIQSPRHLIKEKRETATLKCYPIPRHDTVYWYQQGPGQDPQFLISFYEKMQSDKGSIPDRFSAQQFSDYHSELNMSSLELGDSALYFCASSSPEAIPYEQYFGPGTRLTVT.

The chain carries TRBV5-1 and TRBJ1-1; D is uncertain. Trimming left V 0 bases short and J 3 bases short, with 9 bases between. The germline gives CDR1 SGHRS, CDR2 YFSETQ. The CDR3 extends over 14 amino acids. The CDR3 sequence: CASSLVARDTEAFF. DNA of the CDR3: TGCGCCAGCAGCTTGGTGGCACGGGACACTGAAGCTTTCTTT.

The gene calls are TRBV5-1 and TRBJ1-1; D call uncertain. Trimming took 1 base from V and 1 from J, leaving 5 bases between them. This CDR3 contains 13 residues. Germline lookup yields CDR1 SGHRS and CDR2 YFSETQ. CDR3 residues: CASSLISNTEAFF. CDR3 sequence (DNA): TGCGCCAGCAGCTTGATCTCGAACACTGAAGCTTTCTTT.

V usage is TRBV2 and J usage is TRBJ2-5, with D possibly matching TRBD1 (6 bases). V was shortened by 4 bases and J by 0 bases, with 15 bases between the two germline ends. The CDR3 is made up of 16 amino acids. The germline V gene has CDR1 SNHLY and CDR2 FYNNEI. The CDR3 coding sequence is TGTGCCAGCAGTGCACAGGGTGCCCTCCACCAAGAGACCCAGTACTTC. Translating gives CASSAQGALHQETQYF.

With respect to this clone: Other DNA sequences of this sample code for an identical CDR3. The chain couples TRBV28 to TRBJ2-5; a possible D gene is TRBD1 (5 bases). CDR3 length equals 13 residues. V was pared by 1 base and J by 4 bases, with 7 bases between. Germline loops: CDR1 MDHEN, CDR2 SYDVKM. CDR3 in amino acids: CASSLSGLETQYF. The CDR3 region has the DNA TGTGCCAGCAGTTTATCAGGGCTAGAGACCCAGTACTTC.